Listed below are T cell receptor beta chains from one sample, sequenced in a study of T cells in Graves' hyperthyroidism and ophthalmopathy. TCRdb processed the multiplex PCR reads anew with MiXCR; each CDR3 protein has one entry. The repertoire holds more than 550,000 distinct CDR3 sequences, over 15% seen once, with 16% in the top ten. The sample taken for sequencing was blood. These receptors were taken from a woman aged 45-65 years with Graves' hyperthyroidism that later progressed to Graves' ophthalmopathy. Both conserved end residues are part of each CDR3.

v_gene	j_gene	CDR3aa
TRBV7-9	TRBJ2-3	CASSLALGVPLQQYF
TRBV3-1	TRBJ2-4	CASGIAKNIQYF
TRBV9	TRBJ2-3	CASSVDGGHTDTQYF
TRBV6-1	TRBJ2-1	CASSSISGATYNEQFF
TRBV18	TRBJ1-1	CASSPLIELLNTEAFF
TRBV20-1	TRBJ1-4	CSARRTGREKLFF
TRBV27	TRBJ2-1	CASRQTAYNEQFF
TRBV6-5	TRBJ1-5	CASSYPDSRDYSNQPQHF
TRBV12-3/TRBV12-4	TRBJ2-1	CASSPGTRRDYNEQFF
TRBV11-2	TRBJ2-1	CASSLDLAGGREQFF
TRBV11-2	TRBJ2-2	CASSHERMNTGELFF
TRBV6-1	TRBJ2-7	CASRPHPTGPVLQFYEQYF
TRBV20-1	TRBJ2-3	CSAFGPADTQYF
TRBV3-1	TRBJ2-3	CASSQALGGGPDTQYF
TRBV20-1	TRBJ2-2	CSATPGQGDTGELFF
TRBV6-5	TRBJ2-3	CASSYRLQGTSTDTQYF
TRBV15	TRBJ1-1	CATSRGTGGRTEAFF
TRBV5-1	TRBJ1-3	CASSPGDTIYF
TRBV30	TRBJ2-7	CAWSGDTLREQYF
TRBV18	TRBJ1-2	CASSPTDGSNYGYTF
TRBV20-1	TRBJ1-1	CSARALTGNTEAFF
TRBV11-2	TRBJ2-3	CASSLKGGTDTQYF
TRBV28	TRBJ2-1	CASSLTETSYNEQFF
TRBV7-8	TRBJ2-1	CASSEETSGEPNEQFF
TRBV5-1	TRBJ2-1	CASSLGSGFNEQFF
TRBV12-3/TRBV12-4	TRBJ1-1	CASSSGGGLDEAFF
TRBV12-3/TRBV12-4	TRBJ2-7	CASSATGGLRWEQYF
TRBV6-1	TRBJ1-3	CASSEGENTIYF
TRBV11-2	TRBJ1-1	CASSLDRVRGRRNTEAFF
TRBV2	TRBJ1-2	CAKRGSYYGYTF
TRBV10-1	TRBJ2-1	CASSESRSGGFYNEQFF
TRBV19	TRBJ2-1	CASSRGLAGGPFDNEQFF
TRBV5-5	TRBJ2-2	CASSVGTDFTGELFF
TRBV6-1	TRBJ2-1	CASTPTWGRNEQFF
TRBV5-6	TRBJ2-1	CASSLASNNEQFF
TRBV7-6	TRBJ2-3	CASSQEYSGGTDTQYF
TRBV19	TRBJ1-1	CASIGQGLNTEAFF
TRBV11-2	TRBJ2-7	CASSLGQVIYEQYF
TRBV6-1	TRBJ1-2	CASSLEGGAGNYGYTF
TRBV2	TRBJ2-1	CASSERQGGNNEQFF
TRBV15	TRBJ2-7	CATSLRTTYEQYF
TRBV20-1	TRBJ2-7	CSADQPSGAWGEQYF
TRBV11-3	TRBJ1-1	CASSMGQSNTEAFF
TRBV11-3	TRBJ2-7	CASSLEGRQDSYEQYF
TRBV4-1	TRBJ2-6	CASSPPIAAGANVLTF
TRBV5-1	TRBJ2-5	CASSLGDLGETQYF
TRBV6-5	TRBJ2-4	CASSYSWESRNIQYF
TRBV5-1	TRBJ2-3	CASRPSTDTQYF
TRBV9	TRBJ2-3	CASSVQGDLADTQYF
TRBV6-1	TRBJ2-1	CASAQGQITEQFF
TRBV19	TRBJ1-1	CASSIDQGMNTEAFF
TRBV2	TRBJ1-1	CARIQGLYTEAFF
TRBV20-1	TRBJ1-2	CSARGQGTLPIGDTF
TRBV29-1	TRBJ1-4	CSVEGTTNEKLFF
TRBV3-1	TRBJ2-5	CASSQVGTSGGVGETQYF
TRBV4-1	TRBJ2-7	CASSQDRDIYEQYF
TRBV7-9	TRBJ2-1	CASSWGGAYNEQFF
TRBV7-9	TRBJ1-4	CASSLAGRMHEKLFF
TRBV14	TRBJ2-3	CASSQDLSSNTDTQYF
TRBV2	TRBJ1-6	CASRSSRDLNSPLHF